This TCR beta chain is drawn from a study of T cells after yellow fever vaccination. MiXCR was run by TCRdb on the 5' RACE reads, yielding one entry per CDR3 protein. The sample has roughly 160,000 distinct CDR3 sequences, approximately 6.8% seen once; the top ten hold under 3%. The sequence came from a man younger than 35 who received the YFV17D yellow fever vaccine. The specimen was CD4+ T cells sorted from PBMCs, collected around 5 days after the first yellow fever vaccination.

The CDR3 region is CASSFRDRWGEQYF. The CDR3 coding sequence is TGTGCCAGCAGCTTTCGGGACAGGTGGGGCGAGCAGTACTTC. The chain links TRBV5-4 to TRBJ2-7; 8 bases are shared with TRBD1. The germline V gene has CDR1 SGHNT and CDR2 YYREEE (reference sequence). The CDR3 loop spans 14 amino acids. V lost 2 bases to trimming and J lost 6 bases; unmatched junction nucleotides: 7. The full variable domain, its missing parts supplied by reference TRBV5-4 and TRBJ2-7, is ETGVTQSPTHLIKTRGQQVTLRCSSQSGHNTVSWYQQALGQGPQFIFQYYREEENGRGNFPPRFSGLQFPNYSSELNVNALELDDSALYLCASSFRDRWGEQYFGPGTRLTVT.